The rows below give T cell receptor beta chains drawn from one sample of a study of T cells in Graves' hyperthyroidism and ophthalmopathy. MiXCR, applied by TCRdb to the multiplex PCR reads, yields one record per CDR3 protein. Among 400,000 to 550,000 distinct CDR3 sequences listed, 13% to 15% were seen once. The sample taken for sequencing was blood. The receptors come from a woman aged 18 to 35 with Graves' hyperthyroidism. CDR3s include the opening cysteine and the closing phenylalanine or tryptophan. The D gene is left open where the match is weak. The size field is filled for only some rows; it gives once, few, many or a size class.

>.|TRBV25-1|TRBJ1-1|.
TGTGCCAGCAGTACCATTGGTGGGGGGCTCACTGAAGCTTTCTTT
CASSTIGGGLTEAFF
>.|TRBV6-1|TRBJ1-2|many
TGTGCCAGCAGTGAAAACCCCGGGGGATATGGCTACACCTTC
CASSENPGGYGYTF
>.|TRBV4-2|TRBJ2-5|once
TGTGCCAGCAGCCAAGAGACCCGGACTGAGACCCAGTACTTC
CASSQETRTETQYF
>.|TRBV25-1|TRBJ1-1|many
TGTGCCAGCAGTGCTCCAGGGGAAACTGAAGCTTTCTTT
CASSAPGETEAFF
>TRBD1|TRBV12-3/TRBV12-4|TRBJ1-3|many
TGTGCCAGCAGCTCAACAGGGGTCGGAAACACCATATATTTT
CASSSTGVGNTIYF
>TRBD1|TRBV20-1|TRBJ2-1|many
TGCAGTGCTAGGAAGGACAGGGGGTTCTTGCAGTTCTTC
CSARKDRGFLQFF
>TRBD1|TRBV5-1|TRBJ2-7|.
TGCGCCAGCAGCTTGGGGTTGAGTAGGGGGCTTCCCTACGAGCAGTACTTC
CASSLGLSRGLPYEQYF
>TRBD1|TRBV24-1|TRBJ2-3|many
TGTGCCACCAGTGAAGGACAGGGGGCACTTAGGACGCAGTATTTT
CATSEGQGALRTQYF
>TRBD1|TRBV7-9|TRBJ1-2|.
TGTGCCAGCAGCTTAGTAGGGGGACAGGGCTATGGCTACACCTTC
CASSLVGGQGYGYTF
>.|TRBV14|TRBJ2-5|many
TGTGCCAGCAGACTCACTTTCGAAGAGACCCAGTACTTC
CASRLTFEETQYF
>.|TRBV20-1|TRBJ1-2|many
TGCAGTGCTAGGGACTTAATGGGGGTCTATGGCTACACCTTC
CSARDLMGVYGYTF
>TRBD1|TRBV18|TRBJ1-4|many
TGTGCCAGCTCACCGATTGACCTACAGGGGACTAATGAAAAACTGTTTTTT
CASSPIDLQGTNEKLFF
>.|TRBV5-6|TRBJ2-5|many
TGTGCCAGCAGCTCGGCAGAGACCCAGTACTTC
CASSSAETQYF
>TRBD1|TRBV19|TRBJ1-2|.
TGTGCCAGTAGTCGCCGGACAGGGGGTAGTGACGGCTACACCTTC
CASSRRTGGSDGYTF
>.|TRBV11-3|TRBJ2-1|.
TGTGCCAGCAGCGAAATACAGTCTAACTCCTACAATGAGCAGTTCTTC
CASSEIQSNSYNEQFF
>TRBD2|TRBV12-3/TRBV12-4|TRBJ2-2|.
TGTGCCGTCCGTAGCGGGAGATCTTTTACCGGGGAGCTGTTTTTT
CAVRSGRSFTGELFF
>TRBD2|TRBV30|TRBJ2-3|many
TGTGCCTGGAGTGAGGGACTAGCGGGAGAAGGAGATACGCAGTATTTT
CAWSEGLAGEGDTQYF
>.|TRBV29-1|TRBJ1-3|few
TGCAGCGTTGAGCACAGGGACAGAAACACCATATATTTT
CSVEHRDRNTIYF
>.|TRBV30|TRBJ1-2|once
TGTGCCTGGGGCAGGGAAGCCTATGGCTACACCTTC
CAWGREAYGYTF
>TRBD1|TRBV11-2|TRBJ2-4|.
TGTGCCAGCAGCTCAACGACAGGGGGGGGGGACATTCAGTACTTC
CASSSTTGGGDIQYF
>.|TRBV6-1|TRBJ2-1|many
TGTGCCAGCAGTTTATTGGTTTTCCATGAGCAGTTCTTC
CASSLLVFHEQFF
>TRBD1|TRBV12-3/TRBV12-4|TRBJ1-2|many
TGTGCCAGCAGCCAAGAAAAACTATCCGGGACAGTCTATGGCTACACCTTC
CASSQEKLSGTVYGYTF
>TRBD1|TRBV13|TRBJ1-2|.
TGTGCCAGCAGCGTAGGACAGGGAATTTATGGCTACACCTTC
CASSVGQGIYGYTF
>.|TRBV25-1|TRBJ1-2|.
TGTGCCAGCAGTGACGGACGACAGAGCCGATCCTATGGCTACACCTTC
CASSDGRQSRSYGYTF
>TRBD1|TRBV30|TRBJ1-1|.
TGTGCCTGGTTCATGGGACAGATGAACACTGAAGCTTTCTTT
CAWFMGQMNTEAFF
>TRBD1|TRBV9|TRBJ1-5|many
TGTGCCAGCAGCGCAGGAACAGGGGAGGATCAGCCCCAGCATTTT
CASSAGTGEDQPQHF
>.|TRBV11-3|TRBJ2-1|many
TGTGCCAGCAGCTTAGAGGGGGCGAGGTCCTACAATGAGCAGTTCTTC
CASSLEGARSYNEQFF
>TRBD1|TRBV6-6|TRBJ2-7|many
TGTGCCAGCAGTTACGACAGGGTCGGCTACGAGCAGTACTTC
CASSYDRVGYEQYF
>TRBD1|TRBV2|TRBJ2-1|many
TGTGCCAGCAGTGGCCCGGGACAGGGCTCCTACAATGAGCAGTTCTTC
CASSGPGQGSYNEQFF
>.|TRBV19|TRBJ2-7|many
TGTGCCAGTAGAACCTTATCCGCGGACGGCTCCTACGAGCAGTACTTC
CASRTLSADGSYEQYF
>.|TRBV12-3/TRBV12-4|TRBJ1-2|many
TGTGCCAGCAACCAGGGAGCAAACTATGGCTACACCTTC
CASNQGANYGYTF
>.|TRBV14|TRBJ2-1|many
TGTGCCAGCAGCCAGGACGGGACTTTCAACAATGAGCAGTTCTTC
CASSQDGTFNNEQFF
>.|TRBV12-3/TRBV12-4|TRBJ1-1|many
TGTGCCAGCACGACCGATACGAACACTGAAGCTTTCTTT
CASTTDTNTEAFF
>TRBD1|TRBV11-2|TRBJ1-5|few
TGTGCCAGCAGCCAATACGTAGGACAGGGGAACAATCAGCCCCAGCATTTT
CASSQYVGQGNNQPQHF
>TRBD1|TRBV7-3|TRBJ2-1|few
TGTGCCAGCAGCTCAACAGGGGGGAGGCCGACGGGGGAGCAGTTCTTC
CASSSTGGRPTGEQFF
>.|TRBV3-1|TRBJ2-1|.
TGTGCCAGCAGCCAAATAACACAGATTTCCTCCTACAATGAGCAGTTCTTC
CASSQITQISSYNEQFF
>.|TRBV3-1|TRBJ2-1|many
TGTGCCAGCAGCCAAGACTCCGGGAGTAGTCTGTTCTTC
CASSQDSGSSLFF
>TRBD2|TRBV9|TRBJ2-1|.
TGTGCCAGCAGCGTAGCCCCACGGACTAGCGGGAGGGCCTATGAGCAGTTCTTC
CASSVAPRTSGRAYEQFF
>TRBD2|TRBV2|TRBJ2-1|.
TGTGCCAGCAGTGCAGCTAGCGGGAAAAACAATGAGCAGTTCTTC
CASSAASGKNNEQFF
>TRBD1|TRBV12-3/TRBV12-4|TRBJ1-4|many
TGTGCCAGCAGTTCCTCGCAAGGGGGCTATGAAAAACTGTTTTTT
CASSSSQGGYEKLFF
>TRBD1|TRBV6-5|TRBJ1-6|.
TGTGCCAGCAGTTACGTACGGACAGGGGGCCTTTCCTATAATTCACCCCTCCACTTT
CASSYVRTGGLSYNSPLHF
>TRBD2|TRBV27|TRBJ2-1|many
TGTGCCAGCACCCCGGGAGGCCCACATCACAATGAGCAGTTCTTC
CASTPGGPHHNEQFF
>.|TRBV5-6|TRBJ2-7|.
TGTGCCAGCAGCTCTCCCGGGTTCATCTACGAGCAGTACTTC
CASSSPGFIYEQYF
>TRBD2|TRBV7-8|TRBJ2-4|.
TGTGCCAGCAGCTTTTCGGCCGGGACTAGCGGGAGTCAGGGCATTCAGTACTTC
CASSFSAGTSGSQGIQYF
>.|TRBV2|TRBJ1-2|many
TGTGCCAGCAAACAGGAGGGCTACACCTTC
CASKQEGYTF
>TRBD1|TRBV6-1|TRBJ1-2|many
TGTGCCAGCAGACCCCGGAGCAGGGGGCGAACTAACTATGGCTACACCTTC
CASRPRSRGRTNYGYTF
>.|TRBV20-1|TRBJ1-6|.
TGCAGTGCTATGTTGGCAGGTAGTAGAAATTCACCCCTCCACTTT
CSAMLAGSRNSPLHF
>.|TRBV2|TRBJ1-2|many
TGTGCCTGGGAGGCAGGGTCGGACTATGGCTACACCTTC
CAWEAGSDYGYTF
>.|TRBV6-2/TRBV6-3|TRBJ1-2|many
TGTGCCAGCAGTTATTACACCGGCTACACCTTC
CASSYYTGYTF
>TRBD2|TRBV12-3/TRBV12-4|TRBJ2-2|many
TGTGCCAGCAGTTGGGACCTAGGACTAGGGGAAGGCACCGGGGAGCTGTTTTTT
CASSWDLGLGEGTGELFF
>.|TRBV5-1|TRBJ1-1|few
TGCGCCAGCAGTCACCAGGGGAACACTGAAGCTTTCTTT
CASSHQGNTEAFF
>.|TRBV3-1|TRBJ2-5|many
TGTGCCTCCTCAGGGAGAGGGGCATTCAAGAAAGAGACCCAGTACTTC
CASSGRGAFKKETQYF
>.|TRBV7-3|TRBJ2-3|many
TGTGCCAGCAGCTTAACCTCGGTGGGAGGCACAGATACGCAGTATTTT
CASSLTSVGGTDTQYF
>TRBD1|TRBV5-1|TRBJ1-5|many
TGCGCCAGCAGCTCGGGGACAGGCGCTGGGCAGCCCCAGCATTTT
CASSSGTGAGQPQHF